Below, one T cell receptor (beta chain) is given with its context. Its antigen target is currently unknown. No per-base quality is available; no much larger clone lies one base away. A second Seattle source provided samples from volunteer blood donors who had recovered from COVID-19. Each collaborating institution followed its own protocols to collect whole blood in K2EDTA tubes. For TCRbeta analysis, collaborators shipped samples as frozen whole blood, isolated PBMCs, or DNA extracted from either of those sample types. TCRbeta CDR3 regions were amplified from genomic DNA using the immunoSEQ Assay, a bias-controlled multiplex PCR. Under the source paper's analysis protocol: Nucleated cell counts per sample were estimated from amplification of reference gene primers within the assay. Sequence reads were collapsed and filtered to measure the absolute abundance of every unique TCRbeta CDR3 rearrangement. For each sample, productive Simpson clonality was calculated by taking the square root of Simpson's diversity index across productive rearrangements. This immuneACCESS table, as held by TCRdb, lists in-frame sequences with V and J called but not all clones. Of the missing ones, under half trace to an unresolved V gene in checked studies; the others have no known cause. That table is the source of V, J and clone size, and D and trimming were worked out from the DNA. The table for this sample lists about 230,000 clones; 84% of them were counted only once. Over 2% of the sample comes from the top ten.

V is pared back by 3 bases and J by 9 bases, with 11 bases lying between the germline termini. The CDR3 numbers 12 residues from cysteine through phenylalanine. Of the read, only the CDR3 DNA is kept; its 36 bases are in frame from base 1. According to the germline V gene (reference sequence), CDR1 reads WNHNN and CDR2 reads SYGVQD. The record originates from a study of blood T cell repertoires in COVID-19 (dated by TCRdb to about 2020). Background on the whole study: The collaborator samples originated in the United States, Italy and Spain and spanned the acute and convalescent phases of COVID-19. The repertoires were made available in a free public database intended to serve as a resource for research on the immune response to SARS-CoV-2. Subjects who had been exposed to COVID-19, were actively infected with it, or had recovered from it provided the deeply sampled blood TCRbeta repertoires that made up the dataset. Where available, HLA class I and class II types were taken from metadata supplied by the sample provider and were not determined by assay-based typing. Sample metadata almost always included a de-identified subject ID, COVID-19 status, age in years and sex. The prospective study material was composed of cDNA or gDNA derived from T cells, B-cell-depleted T cells, or PBMCs. Samples were obtained from the ongoing ImmuneRACE study (first 160 participants) and from roughly 1,300 subjects provided by 6 global collaborators. Beyond this particular receptor, the publication reports: Clinical and demographic metadata were provided uncurated, with the amount varying by source and participant.

The clonotype comes from a man between 40 and 49 years old who had recovered from COVID-19. The sample consisted of peripheral blood. The V gene is TRBV10-1 and the J gene is TRBJ2-5; TRBD1 is perhaps the D gene, given 6 matching bases. The nucleotide sequence is given as TGCGCCAGCAGTGAAGGGGGTATGGCCCAGTACTTC. This yields the protein CASSEGGMAQYF.